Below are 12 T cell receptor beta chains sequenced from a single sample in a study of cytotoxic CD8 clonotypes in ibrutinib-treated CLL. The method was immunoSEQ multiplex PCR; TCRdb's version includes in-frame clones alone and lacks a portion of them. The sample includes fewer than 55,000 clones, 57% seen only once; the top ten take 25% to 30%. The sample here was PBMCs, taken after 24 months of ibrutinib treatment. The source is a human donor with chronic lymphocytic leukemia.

The CDR3 DNA sequence: TGTGCCAGCGCCGCGGCCCAAGAGACCCAGTACTTC. Translated: CASAAAQETQYF. The V call is TRBV14, the J call TRBJ2-5; D is ambiguous. This CDR3 comprises 12 residues. Trimming pared 8 bases from V and 1 base from J, leaving 8 bases between. Per the germline V gene, CDR1 is SGHDN and CDR2 is FVKESK.

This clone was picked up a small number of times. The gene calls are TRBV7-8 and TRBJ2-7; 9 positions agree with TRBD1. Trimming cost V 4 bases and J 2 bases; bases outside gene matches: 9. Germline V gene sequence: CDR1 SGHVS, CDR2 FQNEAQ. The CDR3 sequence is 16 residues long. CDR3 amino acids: CASSSGPGQGTYEQYF. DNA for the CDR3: TGTGCCAGCAGCTCCGGCCCGGGACAGGGTACCTACGAGCAGTACTTC.

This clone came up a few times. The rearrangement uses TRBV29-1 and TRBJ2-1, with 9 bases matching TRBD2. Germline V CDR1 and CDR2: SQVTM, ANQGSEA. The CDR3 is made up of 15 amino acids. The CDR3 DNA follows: TGCTCGATTAGCGGGGGCCGAGACCTATACAATGAGCAGTTCTTC. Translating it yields CSISGGRDLYNEQFF.

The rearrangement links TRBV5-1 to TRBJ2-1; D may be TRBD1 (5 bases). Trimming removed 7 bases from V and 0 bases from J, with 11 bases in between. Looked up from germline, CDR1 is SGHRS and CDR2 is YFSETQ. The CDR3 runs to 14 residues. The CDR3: CASGQGGSYNEQFF. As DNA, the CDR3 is TGCGCCAGCGGCCAGGGTGGCTCCTACAATGAGCAGTTCTTC.

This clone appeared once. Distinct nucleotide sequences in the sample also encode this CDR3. Here the CDR3 reads CASSYGTGDEKLFF. The CDR3, as DNA: TGCGCCAGCAGCTACGGGACAGGGGATGAAAAACTGTTTTTT. V usage is TRBV5-1 and J usage is TRBJ1-4, with TRBD1 matching over 10 bases. In germline, CDR1 is SGHRS, CDR2 YFSETQ. This CDR3 has 14 amino acids. V gave up 3 bases and J gave up 6 bases; unmatched junction bases: 2.

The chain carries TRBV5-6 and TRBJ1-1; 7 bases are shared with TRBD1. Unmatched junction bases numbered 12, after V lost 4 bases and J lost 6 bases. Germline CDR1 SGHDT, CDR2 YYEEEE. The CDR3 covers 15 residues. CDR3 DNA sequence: TGTGCCAGCAGCCTTCAGGGGGATCCCTACGCTGAAGCTTTCTTT. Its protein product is CASSLQGDPYAEAFF.

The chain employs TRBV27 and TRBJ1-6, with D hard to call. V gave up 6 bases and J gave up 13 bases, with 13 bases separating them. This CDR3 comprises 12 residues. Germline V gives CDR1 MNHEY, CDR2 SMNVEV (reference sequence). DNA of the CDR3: TGTGCCAGCAGCCTACAAGGCGGGCCCCTCCACTTT. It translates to CASSLQGGPLHF.

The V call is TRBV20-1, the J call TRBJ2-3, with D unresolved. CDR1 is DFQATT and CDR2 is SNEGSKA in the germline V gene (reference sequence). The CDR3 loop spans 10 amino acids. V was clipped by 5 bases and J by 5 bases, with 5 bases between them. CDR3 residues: CSAAQDTQYF. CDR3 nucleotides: TGCAGTGCTGCTCAAGATACGCAGTATTTT.

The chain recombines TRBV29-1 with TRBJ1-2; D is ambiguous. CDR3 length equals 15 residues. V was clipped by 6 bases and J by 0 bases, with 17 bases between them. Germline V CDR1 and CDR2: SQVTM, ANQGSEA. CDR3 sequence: CSVRVAGSPNYGYTF. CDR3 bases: TGCAGCGTGAGGGTGGCGGGAAGTCCTAACTATGGCTACACCTTC.

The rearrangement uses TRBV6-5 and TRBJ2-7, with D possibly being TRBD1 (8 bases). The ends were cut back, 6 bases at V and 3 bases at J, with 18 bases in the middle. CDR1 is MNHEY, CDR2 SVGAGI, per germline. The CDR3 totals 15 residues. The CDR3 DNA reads TGTGCCAGCAGAAACGGACAGGGAGGGAGCTACGAGCAGTACTTC. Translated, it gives CASRNGQGGSYEQYF.

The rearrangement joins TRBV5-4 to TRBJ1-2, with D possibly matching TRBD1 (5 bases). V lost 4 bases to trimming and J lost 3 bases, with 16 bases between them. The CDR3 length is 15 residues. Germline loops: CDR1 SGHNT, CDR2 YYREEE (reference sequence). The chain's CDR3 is CASSHGGVNDYGYTF. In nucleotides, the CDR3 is TGTGCCAGCAGCCACGGAGGGGTAAACGACTATGGCTACACCTTC. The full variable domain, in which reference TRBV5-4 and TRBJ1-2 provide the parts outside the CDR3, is ETGVTQSPTHLIKTRGQQVTLRCSSQSGHNTVSWYQQALGQGPQFIFQYYREEENGRGNFPPRFSGLQFPNYSSELNVNALELDDSALYLCASSHGGVNDYGYTFGSGTRLTVV.

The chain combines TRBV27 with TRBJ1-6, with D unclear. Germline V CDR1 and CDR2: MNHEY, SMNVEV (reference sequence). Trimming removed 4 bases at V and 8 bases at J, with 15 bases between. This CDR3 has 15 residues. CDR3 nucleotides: TGTGCCAGCAGTTACATGAGGCAGATAGATTCACCCCTCCACTTT. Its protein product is CASSYMRQIDSPLHF.